The next 31 T cell receptor beta chains were all read from a single sample in a study of PD-1 blockade in mismatch repair-deficient tumors. Libraries were prepared by immunoSEQ multiplex PCR; TCRdb keeps only in-frame clonotypes and omits some of them. The sample includes 75,000 to 80,000 clones, about 82% of them seen just once. The specimen comprised peripheral blood, sampled 44 weeks after starting pembrolizumab. Receptors originate from an adult with mismatch repair-deficient cancer.

This chain connects TRBV16 to TRBJ1-5; D may be TRBD1 (6 bases). The CDR3 totals 14 residues. Germline CDR1 and CDR2: KGHSY and FQNENV. The ends were cut back, 2 bases at V and 3 bases at J, with 8 bases in the middle. The CDR3 DNA is TGTGCCAGCAGCCAAGGGACACCCAATCAGCCCCAGCATTTT. It encodes CASSQGTPNQPQHF.

This clone turned up a few times. The CDR3 here is CASSQGIWVGEQYF. The CDR3 nucleotides are TGCGCCAGCAGCCAAGGGATCTGGGTCGGCGAGCAGTACTTC. This chain joins TRBV4-1 and TRBJ2-7; D gene ambiguous. In germline, CDR1 is MGHRA, CDR2 YSYEKL. CDR3 length: 14 amino acids. V was cut by 1 base and J by 6 bases, with 13 bases left in between.

This clone was seen a handful of times. The genes are TRBV27 and TRBJ2-7, with TRBD1 matching 7 bases. Germline V gene sequence: CDR1 MNHEY, CDR2 SMNVEV (reference sequence). After removal of 5 bases from V and 6 bases from J, the junction contained 7 bases not matched to a gene. There are 13 residues in the CDR3. The CDR3 region has the DNA TGTGCCAGCAGTCCAACAGGGGTGGGCGAGCAGTACTTC. This sequence encodes CASSPTGVGEQYF.

This chain joins TRBV27 and TRBJ2-5; 10 bases align to TRBD2. Trimming cost V 6 bases and J 5 bases; bases outside gene matches: 9. The CDR3 runs 15 residues. The germline V gene encodes CDR1 MNHEY and CDR2 SMNVEV (reference sequence). In DNA form, the CDR3 reads TGTGCCAGCAGCCCCCAGGGAGCGGGAGGGGAGACCCAGTACTTC. Encoded protein: CASSPQGAGGETQYF.

The chain combines TRBV7-2 with TRBJ2-7; 9 bases fit TRBD2. The ends lost 5 bases at V and 7 bases at J; junction bases unmatched: 18. Germline assignment: CDR1 SGHTA and CDR2 FQGNSA. The CDR3 length is 17 residues. In nucleotides, the CDR3 is TGTGCCAGCAGCCTCCGGGGGGCTAGCGGGGCCAGGGGAGAGCAGTACTTC. This encodes CASSLRGASGARGEQYF.

The chain carries TRBV11-3 and TRBJ2-5; 7 nucleotides match TRBD1. The CDR3 consists of 14 residues. J gave up 2 bases and V 5 bases, and 5 bases lay outside the gene matches. Germline CDR1 SGHNT, CDR2 YENEEA. The CDR3 protein is CASSPGTAQETQYF. The CDR3 nucleotides read TGTGCCAGCAGCCCAGGGACAGCTCAAGAGACCCAGTACTTC. Full variable domain (remainder filled in from reference TRBV11-3 and TRBJ2-5): EAGVVQSPRYKIIEKKQPVAFWCNPISGHNTLYWYLQNLGQGPELLIRYENEEAVDDSQLPKDRFSAERLKGVDSTLKIQPAELGDSAVYLCASSPGTAQETQYFGPGTRLLVL.

This clone appeared a single time. The J gene is TRBJ2-7, the V gene TRBV30; TRBD1 matches at 8 bases. The CDR3 sequence is 14 residues long. V lost 3 bases to trimming and J lost 3 bases; unmatched junction nucleotides: 7. CDR1 is GTSNPN and CDR2 is SVGIG in the germline V gene (reference sequence). The CDR3 spells CAWSTGTGSYEQYF. The CDR3 nucleotides are TGTGCCTGGAGCACCGGGACAGGTAGCTACGAGCAGTACTTC.

The chain uses TRBV6-1 and TRBJ1-5; D remains unclear. The CDR3 is made up of 15 amino acids. V lost 3 bases to trimming and J lost 6 bases, with 15 bases between them. CDR1 and CDR2 from the germline V gene are MNHNS and SASEGT. CDR3 in amino acids: CASSEFWAGSQPQHF. The CDR3 bases are TGTGCCAGCAGTGAGTTCTGGGCCGGTAGTCAGCCCCAGCATTTT.

This clone showed up just a few times. The V and J genes are TRBV19 and TRBJ2-7, with TRBD2 matching 10 bases. The CDR3 extends over 14 amino acids. With V trimmed by 8 bases and J by 7 bases, 11 bases remained unmatched. Germline V lookup: CDR1 LNHDA, CDR2 SQIVND (reference sequence). The CDR3 spells CASSQTSGYSEQYF. As DNA, the CDR3 is TGTGCCAGTTCGCAGACTAGCGGGTACTCGGAGCAGTACTTC. Full variable domain (outside the CDR3, taken from reference TRBV19 and TRBJ2-7): DGGITQSPKYLFRKEGQNVTLSCEQNLNHDAMYWYRQDPGQGLRLIYYSQIVNDFQKGDIAEGYSVSREKKESFPLTVTSAQKNPTAFYLCASSQTSGYSEQYFGPGTRLTVT.

The rearrangement links TRBV7-3 to TRBJ1-2; tentatively, D is TRBD1 (5 bases). The CDR3 extends over 15 amino acids. From germline, CDR1 is SGHTA and CDR2 FQGTGA. Trimming took off 1 base at V and 2 bases at J, with 11 bases between the two ends. The CDR3 DNA follows: TGTGCCAGCAGCTTAAGCCCAGGGTCGAACTATGGCTACACCTTC. Amino acids: CASSLSPGSNYGYTF.

The rearrangement links TRBV6-5 to TRBJ1-2; tentatively, D is TRBD1 (5 bases). Trimming took 2 bases from V and 8 from J, leaving 15 bases between them. The V gene's germline CDR1 is MNHEY and CDR2 SVGAGI. CDR3 size: 14 residues. The CDR3 is CASSYARGVQGYTF. CDR3 coding DNA: TGTGCCAGCAGTTACGCCCGGGGGGTTCAGGGCTACACCTTC.

The chain joins TRBV18 to TRBJ2-5; D is unresolved. This CDR3 comprises 17 residues. CDR1 and CDR2 from the germline V gene are KGHSH and LQKENI. V was clipped by 6 bases and J by 1 base, with 21 bases between them. DNA for the CDR3: TGTGCCAGCTCGCCCATTGATGGCCGAAGGGCCCAAGAGACCCAGTACTTC. It codes for CASSPIDGRRAQETQYF.

The table lists this clone with a count of one. The chain couples TRBV7-8 to TRBJ1-2, with D perhaps TRBD1 (6 bases). This CDR3 comprises 14 residues. Germline V gene data show CDR1 as SGHVS and CDR2 as FQNEAQ. With 6 bases removed from V and 4 bases from J, the gap between germline ends came to 15 bases. CDR3 sequence reads: CASRGDTVLYGYTF. DNA for the CDR3: TGTGCCAGCAGAGGGGACACAGTCCTCTATGGCTACACCTTC.

The V gene is TRBV7-2, the J gene TRBJ1-4, with 7 bases lining up with TRBD1. The junction had 3 bases not matched to a gene; V was cut back by 4 bases and J by 4 bases. There are 14 residues in the CDR3. Per the germline V gene, CDR1 is SGHTA and CDR2 is FQGNSA. The CDR3 region has the DNA TGTGCCAGCAGCTCGACAGGGTTTAATGAAAAACTGTTTTTT. Protein product: CASSSTGFNEKLFF. Full variable domain (rest looked up from reference TRBV7-2 and TRBJ1-4): GAGVSQSPSNKVTEKGKDVELRCDPISGHTALYWYRQSLGQGLEFLIYFQGNSAPDKSGLPSDRFSAERTGGSVSTLTIQRTQQEDSAVYLCASSSTGFNEKLFFGSGTQLSVL.

This CDR3 reads CASSARDRRTPNNEQFF. Written as DNA, the CDR3 is TGTGCCAGTAGTGCCCGGGACAGACGGACACCTAACAATGAGCAGTTCTTC. This rearrangement joins TRBV19 to TRBJ2-1, with 7 bases identical to TRBD1. Germline V gene lookup returns CDR1 LNHDA and CDR2 SQIVND (reference sequence). V trimming: 5 bases; J trimming: 5 bases; junction bases outside the gene matches: 15. The CDR3 has 17 residues.

The CDR3 here is CSVRQARGTEAFF. The CDR3, as DNA: TGCAGCGTTAGGCAGGCCCGGGGCACTGAAGCTTTCTTT. The chain links TRBV29-1 to TRBJ1-1; D not resolved. The CDR3 is made up of 13 amino acids. The V end was cut by 5 bases, the J end by 4 bases, with 14 bases between. Germline V gene data show CDR1 as SQVTM and CDR2 as ANQGSEA.

The chain employs TRBV6-1 and TRBJ2-1, with 11 positions matching TRBD1. V shed 6 bases, J shed 8 bases, and the junction held 9 bases outside the gene matches. The CDR3 is 15 amino acids. In germline, CDR1 is MNHNS, CDR2 SASEGT. This CDR3 is CASRAGWTGGDEQFF. CDR3 coding DNA: TGTGCCAGCAGGGCCGGATGGACAGGGGGCGATGAGCAGTTCTTC.

This clone was counted a single time. V gene TRBV7-8 combines with J gene TRBJ1-3; no definite D call. Deletions cut 1 base from V and 1 base from J, with 11 bases between. The germline V gene has CDR1 SGHVS and CDR2 FQNEAQ. This CDR3 is 16 amino acids long. The CDR3 protein is CASSLEAGSSGNTIYF. CDR3 in DNA: TGTGCCAGCAGCTTAGAGGCCGGTTCTTCTGGAAACACCATATATTTT.

The rearrangement links TRBV7-9 to TRBJ1-4; D possibly corresponds to TRBD1 (5 bases). The CDR3 has 14 amino acids. Trimming took 5 bases from V and 4 from J, leaving 11 bases between them. CDR1 SEHNR and CDR2 FQNEAQ come from the germline V gene (reference sequence). CDR3 region: CASSPTAFNEKLFF. The CDR3 DNA sequence: TGTGCCAGCAGCCCGACAGCCTTTAATGAAAAACTGTTTTTT.

This clone occurred a few times. The rearrangement uses TRBV27 and TRBJ2-2; D is undetermined. CDR3 length: 12 amino acids. Germline assignment: CDR1 MNHEY and CDR2 SMNVEV (reference sequence). The ends were cut back, 8 bases at V and 3 bases at J, with 7 bases in the middle. CDR3 sequence (DNA): TGTGCCAGCCTAACTCACACCGGGGAGCTGTTTTTT. It translates to CASLTHTGELFF.

This chain uses TRBV28 with TRBJ2-7; TRBD2 matches at 9 bases. V was pared by 6 bases and J by 0 bases, with 12 bases of the junction left unmatched. The length of the CDR3 is 17 residues. The germline V gene encodes CDR1 MDHEN and CDR2 SYDVKM. The CDR3: CASSPPSAGGISYEQYF. The CDR3 nucleotides read TGTGCCAGCAGCCCCCCCTCAGCGGGAGGCATCTCCTACGAGCAGTACTTC.

The gene calls are TRBV7-6 and TRBJ2-4; tentative D call: TRBD2 (6 bases). The ends were cut back, 5 bases at V and 5 bases at J, with 19 bases in the middle. The V gene's germline CDR1 is SGHVS and CDR2 FNYEAQ. The CDR3 runs to 16 residues. CDR3 DNA sequence: TGTGCCAGCAGCCCCTCTGTCGGGAGAACGGAAAACATTCAGTACTTC. Translating it yields CASSPSVGRTENIQYF. The full variable domain, in which reference TRBV7-6 and TRBJ2-4 provide the parts outside the CDR3, is GAGVSQSPRYKVTKRGQDVALRCDPISGHVSLYWYRQALGQGPEFLTYFNYEAQQDKSGLPNDRFSAERPEGSISTLTIQRTEQRDSAMYRCASSPSVGRTENIQYFGAGTRLSVL.

The chain is built from TRBV6-5 and TRBJ2-1; D is possibly TRBD1 or TRBD2 (5 bases each). Trimming left V 6 bases short and J 5 bases short, with 11 bases between. The CDR3 has 13 residues. CDR1 is MNHEY and CDR2 is SVGAGI in the germline V gene. CDR3 nucleotides: TGTGCCAGCAGGTCCGGGACCCACAATGAGCAGTTCTTC. Its translation: CASRSGTHNEQFF.

In this sample, this clone turned up once. The gene calls are TRBV19 and TRBJ1-2, with TRBD1 matching over 8 bases. The CDR3 sequence is 15 residues long. CDR1 LNHDA and CDR2 SQIVND come from the germline V gene (reference sequence). Germline trimming cut 8 bases from V and 4 bases from J; bases unmatched to any gene: 12. Here the CDR3 reads CASGRPSGGSYGYTF. The DNA of the CDR3 is TGTGCCAGTGGACGGCCATCAGGGGGCTCCTATGGCTACACCTTC.

The chain joins TRBV11-1 to TRBJ2-2, with 8 bases lining up with TRBD2. There are 16 residues in the CDR3. Germline CDR1 reads SGHAT; CDR2 reads FQDESV (reference sequence). Losses at the gene ends were 2 bases for V and 5 bases for J; bases not matched to a gene: 7. CDR3 sequence: CASSLLGGRSTGELFF. The DNA for the CDR3 is TGTGCCAGCAGCTTACTTGGCGGGAGGAGTACCGGGGAGCTGTTTTTT. The full variable domain, its missing parts supplied by reference TRBV11-1 and TRBJ2-2, is EAEVAQSPRYKITEKSQAVAFWCDPISGHATLYWYRQILGQGPELLVQFQDESVVDDSQLPKDRFSAERLKGVDSTLKIQPAELGDSAMYLCASSLLGGRSTGELFFGEGSRLTVL.

The CDR3 protein is CASSGRGFETQYF. CDR3 DNA: TGCGCCAGCAGCGGGAGGGGCTTTGAGACCCAGTACTTC. The chain combines TRBV5-1 with TRBJ2-5; 7 bases map to TRBD2. CDR3 length: 13 residues. CDR1 and CDR2 from the germline V gene are SGHRS and YFSETQ. The V and J ends lost 4 bases and 5 bases, in that order; junction bases with no gene match: 5. The whole variable domain, remainder taken from reference TRBV5-1 and TRBJ2-5, is KAGVTQTPRYLIKTRGQQVTLSCSPISGHRSVSWYQQTPGQGLQFLFEYFSETQRNKGNFPGRFSGRQFSNSRSEMNVSTLELGDSALYLCASSGRGFETQYFGPGTRLLVL.

The chain couples TRBV7-3 to TRBJ2-7; 7 bases line up with TRBD1. The CDR3 sequence is 12 residues long. Germline V gene data show CDR1 as SGHTA and CDR2 as FQGTGA. Trimming at V came to 2 bases and at J to 9 bases, leaving 4 bases not matched to a gene. CDR3 protein: CASSLFRTGQYF. CDR3 in DNA: TGTGCCAGCAGCTTATTTCGGACAGGGCAGTACTTC.

This rearrangement joins TRBV7-9 to TRBJ1-4; D might be TRBD1 (6 bases). The CDR3 has 17 amino acids. Germline CDR1 is SEHNR and CDR2 is FQNEAQ (reference sequence). Trimming cost V 6 bases and J 0 bases, with 17 bases left between them. The CDR3 spells CASSSDSQIATNEKLFF. The CDR3 nucleotides read TGTGCCAGCAGTTCGGACAGTCAGATAGCAACTAATGAAAAACTGTTTTTT.

The V gene is TRBV6-5, the J gene TRBJ2-7, with TRBD2 matching over 12 bases. The V gene's germline CDR1 is MNHEY and CDR2 SVGAGI. The CDR3 sequence is 14 residues long. Trimming at V came to 6 bases and at J to 6 bases, leaving 6 bases not matched to a gene. The CDR3 loop reads CASRRLAGEGEQYF. The CDR3 DNA reads as TGTGCCAGCAGGCGACTAGCGGGAGAGGGCGAGCAGTACTTC.

The chain couples TRBV10-2 to TRBJ2-7, with 9 bases fitting TRBD2. Germline V gene sequence: CDR1 WSHSY, CDR2 SAAADI. This CDR3 comprises 14 residues. J lost 4 bases, V lost 8 bases, and 9 bases had no gene match. CDR3 DNA: TGCGCCAGCGGGGGGACTAGCCGACATTACGAGCAGTACTTC. Its protein product is CASGGTSRHYEQYF.

This chain joins TRBV5-5 and TRBJ2-7, with D perhaps assigned TRBD1 or TRBD2 (5 bases each). The CDR3 sequence is 14 residues long. Germline assignment: CDR1 SGHKS and CDR2 YYEKEE (reference sequence). Trimming removed 2 bases from V and 6 bases from J, with 15 bases in between. DNA of the CDR3: TGTGCCAGCAGCTTAGTTTCTGGGGCGGGCGAGCAGTACTTC. This translates into CASSLVSGAGEQYF. Complete variable domain (other parts from reference TRBV5-5 and TRBJ2-7): DAGVTQSPTHLIKTRGQQVTLRCSPISGHKSVSWYQQVLGQGPQFIFQYYEKEERGRGNFPDRFSARQFPNYSSELNVNALLLGDSALYLCASSLVSGAGEQYFGPGTRLTVT.